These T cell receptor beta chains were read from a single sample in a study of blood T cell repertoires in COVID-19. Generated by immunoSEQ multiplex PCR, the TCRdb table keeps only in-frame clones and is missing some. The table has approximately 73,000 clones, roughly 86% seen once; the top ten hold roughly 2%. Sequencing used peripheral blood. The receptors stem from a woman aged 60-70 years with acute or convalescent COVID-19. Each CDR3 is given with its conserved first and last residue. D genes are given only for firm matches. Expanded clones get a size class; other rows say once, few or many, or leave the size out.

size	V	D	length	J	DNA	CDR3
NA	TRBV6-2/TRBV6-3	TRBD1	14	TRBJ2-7	TGTGCCAGCAGTGCGCGACAGGGACCCTACGAGCAGTACTTC	CASSARQGPYEQYF
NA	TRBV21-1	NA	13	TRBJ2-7	TGTGCCAGCAGCAAAGATGCGGCCTACGAGCAGTACTTC	CASSKDAAYEQYF
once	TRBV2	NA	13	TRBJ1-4	TGTGCCAGCAGTGGTCAGAATAATGAAAAACTGTTTTTT	CASSGQNNEKLFF
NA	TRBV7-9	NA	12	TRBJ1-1	TGTGCCAGCAAGCCTATCAACACTGAAGCTTTCTTT	CASKPINTEAFF
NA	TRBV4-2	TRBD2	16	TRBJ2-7	TGTGCCAGCAGCCAAGATCTGACTAGCGGGACCTACGAGCAGTACTTC	CASSQDLTSGTYEQYF
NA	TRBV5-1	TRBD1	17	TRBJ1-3	TGCGCCAGCAGCCATGGGACAGGAGGATTCTCTGGAAACACCATATATTTT	CASSHGTGGFSGNTIYF
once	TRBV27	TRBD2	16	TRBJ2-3	TGTGCCAGCAGTCTCCGACTAGCGGGAGTTCTGGATACGCAGTATTTT	CASSLRLAGVLDTQYF
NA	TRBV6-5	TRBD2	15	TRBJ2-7	TGTGCCAGCAGTTACTCGGGACTAGGACCCTACGAGCAGTACTTC	CASSYSGLGPYEQYF
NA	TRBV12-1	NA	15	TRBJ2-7	TGTGCCAGCAGCACCGACGGGGAGTCGGTCGACGAGCAGTACTTC	CASSTDGESVDEQYF
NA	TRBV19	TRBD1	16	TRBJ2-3	TGTGCCAGTAGTGTAGGGACAGGGGGAGGTTCAGATACGCAGTATTTT	CASSVGTGGGSDTQYF
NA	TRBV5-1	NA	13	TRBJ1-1	TGCGCCAGCAGCCCTCAGGGTACGGCTGAAGCTTTCTTT	CASSPQGTAEAFF
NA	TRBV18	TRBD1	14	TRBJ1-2	TGTGCCAGCTCACCGGGACAGATTAGCTATGGCTACACCTTC	CASSPGQISYGYTF
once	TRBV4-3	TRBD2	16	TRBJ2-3	TGCGCCAGCAGCCGTGCCGGGACTAGCGGGGGAAATACGCAGTATTTT	CASSRAGTSGGNTQYF
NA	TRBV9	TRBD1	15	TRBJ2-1	TGTGCCAGCAGCGTAGGACAGGGGGCCTACAATGAGCAGTTCTTC	CASSVGQGAYNEQFF
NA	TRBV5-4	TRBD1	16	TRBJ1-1	TGTGCCAGCAGCCCGCAGCTGGGACAGCGAAACACTGAAGCTTTCTTT	CASSPQLGQRNTEAFF
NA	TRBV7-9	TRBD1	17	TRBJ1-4	TGTGCCAGCAGCTCCGGGACAGGGGGCTTTACTAATGAAAAACTGTTTTTT	CASSSGTGGFTNEKLFF
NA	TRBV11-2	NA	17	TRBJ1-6	TGTGCCAGCAGCTTAGATGGAGGGGTGGTGGGGGGATCACCCCTCCACTTT	CASSLDGGVVGGSPLHF
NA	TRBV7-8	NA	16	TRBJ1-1	TGTGCCAGCAGCTTAGAGTCGCCGGGTTCGAACACTGAAGCTTTCTTT	CASSLESPGSNTEAFF
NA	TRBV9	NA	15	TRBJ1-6	TGTGCCAGCAGCGTGCTACAGGGTAGTAATTCACCCCTCCACTTT	CASSVLQGSNSPLHF
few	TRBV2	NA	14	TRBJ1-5	TGTGCCAGCAGCTTAGGGGGGGGAAATACTCCCCAGCATTTT	CASSLGGGNTPQHF
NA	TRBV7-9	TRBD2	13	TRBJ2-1	TGTGCCAGCACCCTAGCGGGGGACAATGAGCAGTTCTTC	CASTLAGDNEQFF
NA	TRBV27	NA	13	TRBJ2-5	TGTGCCAGCAGTCCGTATAACCAAGAGACCCAGTACTTC	CASSPYNQETQYF
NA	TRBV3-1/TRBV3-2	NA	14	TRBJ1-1	TGTGCCAGCAGCCAAGATACAGGGTACACTGAAGCTTTCTTT	CASSQDTGYTEAFF
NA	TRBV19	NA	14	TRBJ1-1	TGTGCCACCGATGGGCGGAGGGGTGACACTGAAGCTTTCTTT	CATDGRRGDTEAFF
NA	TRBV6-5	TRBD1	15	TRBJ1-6	TGTGCCAGCAGTTACTCAGGGGGCCGTAGGTTAGCCCTCCACTTT	CASSYSGGRRLALHF
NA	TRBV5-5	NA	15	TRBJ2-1	TGTGCCAGCAGCCGGACGGGAGTGTCCCACAATGAGCAGTTCTTC	CASSRTGVSHNEQFF
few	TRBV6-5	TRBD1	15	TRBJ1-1	TGTGCCAGCAGTTACTCTCACAGGGGGAGATTTGAAGCTTTCTTT	CASSYSHRGRFEAFF
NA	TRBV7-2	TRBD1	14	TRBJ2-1	TGTGCCAGCAGCCTCGGACAGGGCCCCAATGAGCAGTTCTTC	CASSLGQGPNEQFF
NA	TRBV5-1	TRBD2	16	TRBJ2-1	TGCGCCAGCAAACCCCCCCTAGCGGGAGTTGACAATGAGCAGTTCTTC	CASKPPLAGVDNEQFF
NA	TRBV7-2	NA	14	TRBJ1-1	TGTGCCAGCAGCCTCACGAGGCAGCCCACTGAAGCTTTCTTT	CASSLTRQPTEAFF
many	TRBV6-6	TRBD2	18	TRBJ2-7	TGTGCCAGCAGTCCCCTAGCGGGAGGGGCCTTTGCGTCCTACGAGCAGTACTTC	CASSPLAGGAFASYEQYF
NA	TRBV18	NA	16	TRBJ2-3	TGTGCCAGCTCACCACCCGCAGGTGGTGGTACAGATACGCAGTATTTT	CASSPPAGGGTDTQYF
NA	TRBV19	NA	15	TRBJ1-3	TGTGCCAGTACCCCGGGGGTGTCCTCTGGAAACACCATATATTTT	CASTPGVSSGNTIYF
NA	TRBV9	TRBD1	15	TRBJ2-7	TGTGCCAGCAGCGTAGGACAGGGGGCTCAATACGAGCAGTACTTC	CASSVGQGAQYEQYF
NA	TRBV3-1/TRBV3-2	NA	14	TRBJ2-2	TGTGCCAGCAGCCAAAGTCCAGGGGTTGGGGAGCTGTTTTTT	CASSQSPGVGELFF
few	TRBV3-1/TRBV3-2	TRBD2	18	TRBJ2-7	TGTGCCAGCAGCCAAGCGGATTCGGGAATAGCGGGATCTAGAGAGCAGTACTTC	CASSQADSGIAGSREQYF
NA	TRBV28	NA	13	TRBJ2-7	TGTGCCAGCAGTCCCCGGGGGATGTGGGAGCAGTACTTC	CASSPRGMWEQYF
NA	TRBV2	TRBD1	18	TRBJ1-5	TGTGCCAGCAGTCCCAACAGGGGTCCAACTTATAGCAATCAGCCCCAGCATTTT	CASSPNRGPTYSNQPQHF
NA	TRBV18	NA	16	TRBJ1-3	TGTGCCAGCCTGTTAGGGGGAATATCGTCTGGAAACACCATATATTTT	CASLLGGISSGNTIYF
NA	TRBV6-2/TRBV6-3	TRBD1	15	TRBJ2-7	TGTGCCAGCAGCGACACCGGGACAGGATCCTACGAGCAGTACTTC	CASSDTGTGSYEQYF
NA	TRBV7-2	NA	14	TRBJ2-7	TGTGCCAGCAGCTTATACAGGAGCCCTTACGAGCAGTACTTC	CASSLYRSPYEQYF
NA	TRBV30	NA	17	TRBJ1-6	TGTGCCTGGAGTGTACGGGGACTCATCGGGATCGATTCACCCCTCCACTTT	CAWSVRGLIGIDSPLHF
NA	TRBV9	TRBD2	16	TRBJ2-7	TGTGCCAGCAGAGGGAGGGGAGGGCAAACCTCCTACGAGCAGTACTTC	CASRGRGGQTSYEQYF
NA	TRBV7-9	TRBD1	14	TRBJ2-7	TGTGCCAGCAGCTCACCGGGACAGCCCTACGAGCAGTACTTC	CASSSPGQPYEQYF
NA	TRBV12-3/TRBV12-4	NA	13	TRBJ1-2	TGTGCCAGCAGTTTCAGGACAGACTATGGCTACACCTTC	CASSFRTDYGYTF
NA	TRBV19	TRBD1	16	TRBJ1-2	TGTGCCAGTAGCACTTCCCCGGACAGGACAAACTATGGCTACACCTTC	CASSTSPDRTNYGYTF
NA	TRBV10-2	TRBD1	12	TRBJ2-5	TGCGCCAGTGGACAGGGGCAAGAGACCCAGTACTTC	CASGQGQETQYF
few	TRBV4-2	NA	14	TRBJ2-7	TGTGCCAGCAGCCAAGATGGGCTTGAGGGCGAGCAGTACTTC	CASSQDGLEGEQYF
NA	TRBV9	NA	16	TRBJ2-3	TGTGCCAGCAGCCCCGATCCGACAGGCTATCGAGATACGCAGTATTTT	CASSPDPTGYRDTQYF
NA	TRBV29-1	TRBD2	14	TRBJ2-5	TGCAGCGCCTCGGGACTAGCGGGAGGAGAGACCCAGTACTTC	CSASGLAGGETQYF
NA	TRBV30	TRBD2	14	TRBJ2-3	TGTGCCTGGAGTGGTAAGCGGGACACAGATACGCAGTATTTT	CAWSGKRDTDTQYF
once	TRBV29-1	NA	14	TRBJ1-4	TGCAGCGCCCGACAACAGGGATTCCATGAAAAACTGTTTTTT	CSARQQGFHEKLFF
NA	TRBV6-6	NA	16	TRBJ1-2	TGTGCCAGCAGTGCCCAGGGTTCAGGGTGGCGGTATGGCTACACCTTC	CASSAQGSGWRYGYTF
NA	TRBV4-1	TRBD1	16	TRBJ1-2	TGCGCCAGCAGCCGGAGATGGGACAGAATCCGAGAAGGCTACACCTTC	CASSRRWDRIREGYTF
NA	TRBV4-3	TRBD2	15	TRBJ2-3	TGCGCCAGCAGCCAGGAGGGGACTACCACAGATACGCAGTATTTT	CASSQEGTTTDTQYF
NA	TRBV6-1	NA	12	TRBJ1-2	TGTGCCAGCAGTGAAGCCCTCTATGGCTACACCTTC	CASSEALYGYTF